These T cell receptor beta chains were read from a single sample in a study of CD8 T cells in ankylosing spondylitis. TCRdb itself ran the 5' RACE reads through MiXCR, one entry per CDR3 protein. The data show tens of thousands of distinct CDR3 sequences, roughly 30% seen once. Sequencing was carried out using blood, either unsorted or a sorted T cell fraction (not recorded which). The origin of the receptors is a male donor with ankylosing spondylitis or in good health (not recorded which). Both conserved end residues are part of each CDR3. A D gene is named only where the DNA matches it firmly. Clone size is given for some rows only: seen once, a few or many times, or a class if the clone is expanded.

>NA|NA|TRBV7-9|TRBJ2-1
CASSLRQPENEQFF
TGTGCCAGCAGCCTAAGACAGCCGGAGAATGAGCAGTTCTTC
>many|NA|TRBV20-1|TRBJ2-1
CSAGNEQFF
TGCAGTGCTGGCAATGAGCAGTTCTTC
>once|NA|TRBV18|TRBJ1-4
CASSPRNTKLFF
TGTGCCAGCTCACCCCGAAACACGAAACTGTTTTTT
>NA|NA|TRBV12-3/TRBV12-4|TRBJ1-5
CASGEERRGPQHF
TGTGCCAGCGGGGAGGAGCGGCGGGGGCCCCAGCATTTT
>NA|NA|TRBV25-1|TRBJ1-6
CASSEIQVQNSPLHF
TGTGCCAGCAGTGAGATTCAGGTCCAGAATTCACCCCTCCACTTT
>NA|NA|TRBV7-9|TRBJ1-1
CASSLGAGVGEAFF
TGTGCCAGCAGCTTAGGAGCAGGGGTGGGTGAAGCTTTCTTT
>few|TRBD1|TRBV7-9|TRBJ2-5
CASSSDRGWQETQYF
TGTGCCAGCAGTTCCGACAGGGGGTGGCAAGAGACCCAGTACTTC
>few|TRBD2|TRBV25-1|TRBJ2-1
CASRTSSGYNEQFF
TGTGCCAGCAGGACTAGCAGTGGCTACAATGAGCAGTTCTTC
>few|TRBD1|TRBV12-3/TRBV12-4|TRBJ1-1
CASSTWDRRTEAFF
TGTGCCAGCAGTACCTGGGACAGGAGGACTGAAGCTTTCTTT
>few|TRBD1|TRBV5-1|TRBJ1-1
CASSSSRGQSEAFF
TGCGCCAGCAGCTCCTCTAGGGGACAGTCTGAAGCTTTCTTT
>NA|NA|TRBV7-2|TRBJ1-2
CASSHPDRAYGYTF
TGTGCCAGCAGCCACCCCGACAGAGCCTATGGCTACACCTTC
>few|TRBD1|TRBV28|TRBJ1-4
CASSLGTGVSGTNEKLFF
TGTGCCAGCAGTTTAGGGACAGGGGTGTCCGGAACTAATGAAAAACTGTTTTTT
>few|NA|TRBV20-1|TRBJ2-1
CSASGGASYNEQFF
TGCAGTGCTAGCGGGGGCGCCTCCTACAATGAGCAGTTCTTC
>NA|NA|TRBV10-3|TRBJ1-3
CASNAAAGNTIYF
TGTGCCAGTAATGCGGCAGCCGGAAACACCATATATTTT
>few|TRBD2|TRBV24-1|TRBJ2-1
CATSDGIAGYNEQFF
TGTGCCACCAGTGACGGGATAGCGGGGTACAATGAGCAGTTCTTC
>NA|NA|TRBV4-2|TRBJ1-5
CASSQGMGENQPQHF
TGTGCCAGCAGCCAAGGGATGGGGGAGAATCAGCCCCAGCATTTT
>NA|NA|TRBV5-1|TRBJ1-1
CASSFNGGPGAIAFF
TGCGCCAGCAGCTTCAACGGGGGCCCTGGCGCTATAGCTTTCTTT
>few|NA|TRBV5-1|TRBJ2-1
CASSLVSVLDEQFF
TGCGCCAGCAGCTTGGTGTCGGTTTTGGATGAGCAGTTCTTC
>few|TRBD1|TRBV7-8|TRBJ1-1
CASSLAMRRGHGAFF
TGTGCCAGCAGCTTAGCTATGAGGAGGGGGCACGGAGCTTTCTTT
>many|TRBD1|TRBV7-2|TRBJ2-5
CASSLALGQFQETQYF
TGTGCCAGCAGCTTAGCGCTGGGACAGTTCCAAGAGACCCAGTACTTC
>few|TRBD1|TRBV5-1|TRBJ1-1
CASSLAGDRVNTEAFF
TGCGCCAGCAGCTTGGCCGGAGACAGGGTGAACACTGAAGCTTTCTTT
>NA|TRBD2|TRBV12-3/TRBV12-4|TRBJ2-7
CASSLWGLGREQYF
TGTGCCAGCAGTTTATGGGGACTAGGTCGCGAGCAGTACTTC
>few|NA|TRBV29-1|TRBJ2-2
CSSSNTGELFF
TGCAGCTCTTCTAACACCGGGGAGCTGTTTTTT
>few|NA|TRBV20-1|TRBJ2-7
CSAREAGVSYEQYF
TGCAGTGCTAGGGAGGCAGGGGTTTCCTACGAGCAGTACTTC
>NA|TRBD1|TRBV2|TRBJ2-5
CASSEVRWTGDKETQYF
TGTGCCAGCAGTGAAGTTCGATGGACAGGGGACAAAGAGACCCAGTACTTC
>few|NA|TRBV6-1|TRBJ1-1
CASMRGNPMNTEAFF
TGTGCCAGCATGAGAGGAAATCCGATGAACACTGAAGCTTTCTTT
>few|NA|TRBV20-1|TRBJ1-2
CSASSMYGDGYTF
TGCAGTGCTAGTTCTATGTACGGGGATGGCTACACCTTC
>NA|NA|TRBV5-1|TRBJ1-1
CASSLVVPMNTEAFF
TGCGCCAGCAGCTTGGTGGTTCCAATGAACACTGAAGCTTTCTTT
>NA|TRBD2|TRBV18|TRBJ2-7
CASSPSNGRVSYEQYF
TGTGCCAGCTCACCATCCAACGGGAGGGTCTCCTACGAGCAGTACTTC
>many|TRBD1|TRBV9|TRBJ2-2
CASTTGGYGELFF
TGTGCCAGCACGACAGGGGGGTACGGGGAGCTGTTTTTT
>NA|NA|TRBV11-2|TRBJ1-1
CASSSAGMEAFF
TGTGCCAGCAGCTCCGCGGGCATGGAAGCTTTCTTT
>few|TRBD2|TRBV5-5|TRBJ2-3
CASSSISGSESDTQYF
TGTGCCAGCAGCTCCATTAGCGGGAGCGAATCGGATACGCAGTATTTT
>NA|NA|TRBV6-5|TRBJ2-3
CASSYAPSMDTQYF
TGTGCCAGCAGTTACGCGCCTAGCATGGATACGCAGTATTTT
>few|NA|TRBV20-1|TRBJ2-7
CSANDRAYEQYF
TGCAGTGCGAACGACAGAGCCTACGAGCAGTACTTC
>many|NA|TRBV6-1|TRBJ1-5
CASSRYGGRGSSNQPQHF
TGTGCCAGCAGCCGCTACGGGGGAAGGGGATCAAGCAATCAGCCCCAGCATTTT
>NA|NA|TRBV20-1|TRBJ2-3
CSASDRGGPGDTQYF
TGCAGTGCTTCGGATAGGGGGGGGCCCGGGGATACGCAGTATTTT
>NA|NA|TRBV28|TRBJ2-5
CASSLVGASQETQYF
TGTGCCAGCAGTTTAGTGGGGGCTAGCCAAGAGACCCAGTACTTC
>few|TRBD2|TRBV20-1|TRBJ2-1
CSARTPWREYNEQFF
TGCAGTGCTAGAACCCCCTGGCGGGAGTACAATGAGCAGTTCTTC
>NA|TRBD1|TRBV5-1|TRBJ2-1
CASSPGITGGYNEQFF
TGCGCCAGCAGCCCTGGAATTACAGGGGGCTACAATGAGCAGTTCTTC
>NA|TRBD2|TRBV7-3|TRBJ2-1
CASSYGAGGYNEQFF
TGTGCCAGCAGCTACGGAGCGGGAGGGTACAATGAGCAGTTCTTC
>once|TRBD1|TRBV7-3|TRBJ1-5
CASSSQQGLPQHF
TGTGCCAGCAGCTCGCAACAGGGGTTGCCCCAGCATTTT
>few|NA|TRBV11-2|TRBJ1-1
CASSSVFQAFF
TGTGCCAGCAGCTCCGTCTTTCAAGCTTTCTTT
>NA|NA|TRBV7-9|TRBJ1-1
CGSSPYRPLGETEAFF
TGTGGCAGCAGCCCCTATCGCCCACTCGGCGAGACTGAAGCTTTCTTT
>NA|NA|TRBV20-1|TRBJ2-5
CSASPSDSLETQYF
TGCAGTGCTAGTCCCTCCGACTCATTGGAGACCCAGTACTTC
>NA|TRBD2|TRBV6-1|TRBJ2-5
CASSEEAAGGETQYF
TGTGCCAGCAGTGAAGAAGCAGCGGGGGGGGAGACCCAGTACTTC
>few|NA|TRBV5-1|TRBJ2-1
CASSLEGSDNEQFF
TGCGCCAGCAGCTTAGAGGGGAGCGACAATGAGCAGTTCTTC
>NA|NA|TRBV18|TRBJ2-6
CASSATANGANVLTF
TGTGCCAGCTCAGCGACAGCGAATGGGGCCAACGTCCTGACTTTC
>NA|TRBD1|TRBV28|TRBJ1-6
CASSRDSLNSPLHF
TGTGCCAGCAGTCGGGACAGCTTAAATTCACCCCTCCACTTT
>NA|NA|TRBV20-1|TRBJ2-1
CSAEWATHNEQFF
TGCAGTGCTGAGTGGGCTACCCACAATGAGCAGTTCTTC
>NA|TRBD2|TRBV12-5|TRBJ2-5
CASGTLVRGAGETQYF
TGTGCTAGTGGAACGTTGGTGCGGGGGGCGGGGGAGACCCAGTACTTC
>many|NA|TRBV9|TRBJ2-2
CASSVRGRDTGELFF
TGTGCCAGCAGCGTACGGGGGAGAGACACCGGGGAGCTGTTTTTT
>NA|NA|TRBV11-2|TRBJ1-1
CASSPRGVGSTEAFF
TGTGCCAGCAGCCCCCGAGGGGTAGGAAGCACTGAAGCTTTCTTT